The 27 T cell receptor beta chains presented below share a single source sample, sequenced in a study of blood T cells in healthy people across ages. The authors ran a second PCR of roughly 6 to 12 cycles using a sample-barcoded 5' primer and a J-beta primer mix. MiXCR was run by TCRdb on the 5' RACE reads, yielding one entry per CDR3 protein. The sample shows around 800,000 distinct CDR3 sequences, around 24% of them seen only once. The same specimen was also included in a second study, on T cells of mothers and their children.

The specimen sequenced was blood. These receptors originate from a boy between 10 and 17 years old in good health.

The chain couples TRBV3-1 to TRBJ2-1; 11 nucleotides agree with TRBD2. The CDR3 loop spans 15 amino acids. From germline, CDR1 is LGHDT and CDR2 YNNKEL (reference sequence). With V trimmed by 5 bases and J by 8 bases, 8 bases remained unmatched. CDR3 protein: CASSLAGGPLHEQFF. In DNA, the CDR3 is TGTGCCAGCAGCTTAGCGGGAGGGCCTTTACATGAGCAGTTCTTC.

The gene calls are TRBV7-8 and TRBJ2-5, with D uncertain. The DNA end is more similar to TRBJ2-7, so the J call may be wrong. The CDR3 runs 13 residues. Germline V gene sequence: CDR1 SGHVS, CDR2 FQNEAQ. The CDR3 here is CASSFRTAYEQYF. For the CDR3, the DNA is TGTGCCAGCAGCTTCCGGACGGCCTACGAGCAGTACTTC.

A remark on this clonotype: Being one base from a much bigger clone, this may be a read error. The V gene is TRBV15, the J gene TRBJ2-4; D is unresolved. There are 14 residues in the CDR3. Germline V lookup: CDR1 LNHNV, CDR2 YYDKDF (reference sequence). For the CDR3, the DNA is TGTGCCACCAGCATGGTCGTAGCCAAAAACATTCCGTACTTC. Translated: CATSMVVAKNIPYF. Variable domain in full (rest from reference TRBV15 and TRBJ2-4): DAMVIQNPRYQVTQFGKPVTLSCSQTLNHNVMYWYQQKSSQAPKLLFHYYDKDFNNEADTPDNFQSRRPNTSFCFLDIRSPGLGDTAMYLCATSMVVAKNIPYFGAGTRLSVL.

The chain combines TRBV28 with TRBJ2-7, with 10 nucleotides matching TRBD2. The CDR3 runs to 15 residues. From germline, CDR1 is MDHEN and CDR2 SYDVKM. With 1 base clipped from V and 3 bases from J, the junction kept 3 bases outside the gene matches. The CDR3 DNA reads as TGTGCCAGCAGTTTATTTAGCGGGAGGCACTACGAGCAGTACTTC. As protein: CASSLFSGRHYEQYF.

The CDR3: CASSATVGQETQYF. For the CDR3, the DNA is TGTGCCAGCAGCGCCACAGTCGGGCAAGAGACCCAGTACTTC. The chain joins TRBV9 to TRBJ2-5; no definite D call. The CDR3 covers 14 residues. Between the trimmed V and J ends, which lost 3 bases and 2 bases, there was a span of 11 bases. CDR1 and CDR2 (germline): SGDLS, YYNGEE.

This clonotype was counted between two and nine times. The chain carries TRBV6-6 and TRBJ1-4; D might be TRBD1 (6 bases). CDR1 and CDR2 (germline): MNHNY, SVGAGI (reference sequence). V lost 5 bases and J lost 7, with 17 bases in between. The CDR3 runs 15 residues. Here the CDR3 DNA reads TGTGCCAGCAGTAATACAGGGTCTGGTGGTGAAAAACTGTTTTTT. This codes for CASSNTGSGGEKLFF.

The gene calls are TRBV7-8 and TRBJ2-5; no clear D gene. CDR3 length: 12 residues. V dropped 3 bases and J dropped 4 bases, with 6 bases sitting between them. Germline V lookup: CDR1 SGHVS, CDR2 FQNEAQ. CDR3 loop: CASSFYGETQYF. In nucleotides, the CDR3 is TGTGCCAGCAGCTTCTATGGAGAGACCCAGTACTTC.

The CDR3 reads CASSDEDYGYTF. CDR3 DNA: TGTGCCAGCAGTGACGAAGACTATGGCTACACCTTC. V usage is TRBV2 and J usage is TRBJ1-2; D is undetermined. V lost 3 bases and J 3 bases, leaving 5 bases between the germline ends. Germline V gene data show CDR1 as SNHLY and CDR2 as FYNNEI. The CDR3 has 12 amino acids.

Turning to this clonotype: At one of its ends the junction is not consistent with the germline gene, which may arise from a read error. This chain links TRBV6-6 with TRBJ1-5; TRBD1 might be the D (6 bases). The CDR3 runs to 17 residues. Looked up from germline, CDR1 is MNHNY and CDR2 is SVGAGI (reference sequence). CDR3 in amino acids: CASRGGQRFHSNQPQHF. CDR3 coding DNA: TGTGCCAGCAGGGGCGGACAGCGGTTCCATAGCAATCAGCCCCAACATTTT.

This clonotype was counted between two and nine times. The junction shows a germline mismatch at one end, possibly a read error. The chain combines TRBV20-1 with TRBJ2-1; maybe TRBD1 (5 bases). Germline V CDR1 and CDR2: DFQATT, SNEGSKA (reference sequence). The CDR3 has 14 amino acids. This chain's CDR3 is CSAYDRSSYNEQFF. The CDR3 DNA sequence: TGTAGTGCTTATGACAGATCCTCCTACAATGAGCAGTTCTTC.

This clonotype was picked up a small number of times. CDR3 coding DNA: TGCAGCGTCCTCGACCCCTACGAGCAGTACTTC. Protein product: CSVLDPYEQYF. J is TRBJ2-5 and V is TRBV29-1; no clear D. The J call may be wrong; the DNA end is better matched by TRBJ2-7. This CDR3 region has 11 residues. CDR1 is SQVTM and CDR2 is ANQGSEA in the germline V gene.

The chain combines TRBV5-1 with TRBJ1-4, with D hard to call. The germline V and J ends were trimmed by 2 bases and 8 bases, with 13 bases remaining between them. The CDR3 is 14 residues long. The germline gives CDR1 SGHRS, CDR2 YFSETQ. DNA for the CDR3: TGCGCCAGCAGCTTTTCCCAAGGAGAGGAAAAACTGTTTTTT. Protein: CASSFSQGEEKLFF.

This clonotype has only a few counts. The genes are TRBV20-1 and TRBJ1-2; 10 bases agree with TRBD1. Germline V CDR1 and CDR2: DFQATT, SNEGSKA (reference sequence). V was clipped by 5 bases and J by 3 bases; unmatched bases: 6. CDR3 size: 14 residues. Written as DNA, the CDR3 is TGCAGTGCTGGAAGGACAGGGGGTTACTATGGCTACACCTTC. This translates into CSAGRTGGYYGYTF.

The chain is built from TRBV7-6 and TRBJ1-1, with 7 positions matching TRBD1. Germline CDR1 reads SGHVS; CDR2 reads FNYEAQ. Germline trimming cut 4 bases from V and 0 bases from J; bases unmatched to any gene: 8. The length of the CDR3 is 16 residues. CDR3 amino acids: CASSSETGLMNTEAFF. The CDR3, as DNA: TGTGCCAGCAGCTCAGAGACAGGGCTAATGAACACTGAAGCTTTCTTT. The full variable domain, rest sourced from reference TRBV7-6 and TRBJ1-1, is GAGVSQSPRYKVTKRGQDVALRCDPISGHVSLYWYRQALGQGPEFLTYFNYEAQQDKSGLPNDRFSAERPEGSISTLTIQRTEQRDSAMYRCASSSETGLMNTEAFFGQGTRLTVV.

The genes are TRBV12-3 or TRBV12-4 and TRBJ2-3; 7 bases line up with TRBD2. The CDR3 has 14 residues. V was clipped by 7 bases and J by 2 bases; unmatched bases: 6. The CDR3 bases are TGTGCCAGCACCGAACTAGCGTTCACAGATACGCAGTATTTT. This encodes CASTELAFTDTQYF.

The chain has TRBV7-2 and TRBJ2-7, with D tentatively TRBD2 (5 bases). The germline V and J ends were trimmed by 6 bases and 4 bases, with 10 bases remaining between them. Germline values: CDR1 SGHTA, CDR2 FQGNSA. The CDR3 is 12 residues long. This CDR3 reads CASRRASYEQYF. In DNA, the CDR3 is TGTGCCAGCAGGCGGGCTTCATACGAGCAGTACTTC.

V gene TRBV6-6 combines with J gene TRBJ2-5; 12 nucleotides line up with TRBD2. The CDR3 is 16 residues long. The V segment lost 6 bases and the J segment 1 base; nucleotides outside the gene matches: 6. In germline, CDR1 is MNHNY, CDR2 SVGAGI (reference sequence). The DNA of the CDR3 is TGTGCCAGCAGGGGAGGACTAGCGGGGCCCCAAGAGACCCAGTACTTC. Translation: CASRGGLAGPQETQYF.

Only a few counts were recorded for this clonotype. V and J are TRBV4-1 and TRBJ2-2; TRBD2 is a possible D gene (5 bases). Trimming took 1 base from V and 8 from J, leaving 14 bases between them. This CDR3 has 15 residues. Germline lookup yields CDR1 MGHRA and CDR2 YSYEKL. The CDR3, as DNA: TGCGCCAGCAGCCAAGTCGGACTCCTAGGGGGGGAGCTGTTTTTT. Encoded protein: CASSQVGLLGGELFF.

The CDR3 DNA sequence: TGTGCCAGCAGCTTTGGTCGGGGGCGTCAAGAGACCCAGTACTTC. Its protein is CASSFGRGRQETQYF. The chain couples TRBV11-2 to TRBJ2-5; D could derive from TRBD1 or TRBD2 (6 bases each). V was shortened by 3 bases and J by 2 bases, with 13 bases between the two germline ends. Germline V CDR1 and CDR2: SGHAT, FQNNGV. The CDR3 has 15 amino acids. Complete variable domain (other parts from reference TRBV11-2 and TRBJ2-5): EAGVAQSPRYKIIEKRQSVAFWCNPISGHATLYWYQQILGQGPKLLIQFQNNGVVDDSQLPKDRFSAERLKGVDSTLKIQPAKLEDSAVYLCASSFGRGRQETQYFGPGTRLLVL.

This chain's CDR3 is CASRRAGAKNEQFF. The CDR3 DNA reads TGTGCCAGCCGCCGGGCGGGGGCCAAGAATGAGCAGTTCTTC. The V gene is TRBV3-1, the J gene TRBJ2-5; maybe TRBD2 (7 bases). The J call may be incorrect, as the DNA end agrees better with TRBJ2-1. CDR3 length: 14 amino acids. The V gene's germline CDR1 is LGHDT and CDR2 YNNKEL (reference sequence).

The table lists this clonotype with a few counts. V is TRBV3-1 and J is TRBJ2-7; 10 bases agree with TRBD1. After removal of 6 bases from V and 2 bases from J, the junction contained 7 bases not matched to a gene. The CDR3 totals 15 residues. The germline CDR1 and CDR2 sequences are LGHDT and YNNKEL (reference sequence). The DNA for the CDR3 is TGTGCCAGCAGGGCAGGACAGGGGGGGACCTACGAGCAGTACTTC. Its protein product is CASRAGQGGTYEQYF.

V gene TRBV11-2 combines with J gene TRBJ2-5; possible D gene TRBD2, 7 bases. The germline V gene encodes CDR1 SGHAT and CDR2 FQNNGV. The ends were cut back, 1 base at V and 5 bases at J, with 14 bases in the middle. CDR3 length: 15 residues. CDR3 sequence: CASSLGGAGAETQYF. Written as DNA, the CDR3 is TGTGCCAGCAGCTTAGGGGGTGCGGGGGCGGAGACCCAGTACTTC.

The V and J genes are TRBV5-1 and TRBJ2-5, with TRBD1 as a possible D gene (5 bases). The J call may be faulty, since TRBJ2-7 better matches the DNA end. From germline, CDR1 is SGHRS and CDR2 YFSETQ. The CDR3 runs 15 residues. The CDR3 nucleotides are TGCGCCAGCAGCTTGGCCGGACAAGAATTCTACGAGCAGTACTTC. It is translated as CASSLAGQEFYEQYF.

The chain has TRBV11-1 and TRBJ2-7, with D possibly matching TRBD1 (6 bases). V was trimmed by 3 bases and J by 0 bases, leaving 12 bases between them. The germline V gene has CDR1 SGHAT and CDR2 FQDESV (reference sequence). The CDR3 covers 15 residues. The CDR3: CASSLERGTSYEQYF. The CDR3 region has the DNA TGTGCCAGCAGCTTGGAGAGGGGGACCTCCTACGAGCAGTACTTC.

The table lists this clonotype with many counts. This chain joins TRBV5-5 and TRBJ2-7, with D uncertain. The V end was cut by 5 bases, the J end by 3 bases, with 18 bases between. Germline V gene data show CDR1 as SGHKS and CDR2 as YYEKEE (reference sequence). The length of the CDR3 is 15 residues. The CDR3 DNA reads TGTGCCAGCAGTCCCGGGCGCGGTAAGGGCTACGAGCAGTACTTC. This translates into CASSPGRGKGYEQYF. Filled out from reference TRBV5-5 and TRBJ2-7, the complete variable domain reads DAGVTQSPTHLIKTRGQQVTLRCSPISGHKSVSWYQQVLGQGPQFIFQYYEKEERGRGNFPDRFSARQFPNYSSELNVNALLLGDSALYLCASSPGRGKGYEQYFGPGTRLTVT.

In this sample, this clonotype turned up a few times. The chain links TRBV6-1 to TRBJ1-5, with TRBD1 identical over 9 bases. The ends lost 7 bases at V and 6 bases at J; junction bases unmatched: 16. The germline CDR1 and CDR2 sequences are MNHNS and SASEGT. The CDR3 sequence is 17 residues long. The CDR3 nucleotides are TGTGCCAGCAACCCACAGGGGGCTTTGGAAGTTGGTCAGCCCCAGCATTTT. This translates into CASNPQGALEVGQPQHF.

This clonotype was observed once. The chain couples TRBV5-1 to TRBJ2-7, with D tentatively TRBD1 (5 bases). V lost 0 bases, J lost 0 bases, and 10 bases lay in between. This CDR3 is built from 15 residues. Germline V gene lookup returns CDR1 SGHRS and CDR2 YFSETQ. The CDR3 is CASSLGGEPSYEQYF. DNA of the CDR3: TGCGCCAGCAGCTTGGGGGGCGAACCCTCCTACGAGCAGTACTTC.